Listed below are T cell receptor beta chains from one sample, sequenced in a study of beta chain features in type 1 diabetes. TCRdb's table, derived via immunoSEQ multiplex PCR, lists solely in-frame clones and lacks some. The sample holds 400,000 or so clones; approximately 12% are singletons and the top ten take 0.0095% to 0.012%. The material sequenced was naive CD4+ T cells from blood. These receptors all stem from a woman between 18 and 29 years old with type 1 diabetes. Both conserved end residues are part of each CDR3. The D gene is left open where the match is weak. A clone size is listed for some rows: how often the clone was seen (once, few, many), or a class if it is expanded.

clone_size j_call d_call v_call cdr3_nt cdr3_aa
few TRBJ1-2 NA TRBV6-6 TGTGCCAGCAGTTACTCAGCCGGACTGAACTATGGCTACACCTTC CASSYSAGLNYGYTF
NA TRBJ2-1 TRBD2 TRBV9 TGTGCCAGCAGTGAGGCAGGCTCTAAGACTAGCGGAAACTACAATGAGCAGTTCTTC CASSEAGSKTSGNYNEQFF
few TRBJ1-1 NA TRBV11-1 TGTGCCAGCAGCTTAGCCTCGGGACACCCGAACACTGAAGCTTTCTTT CASSLASGHPNTEAFF
few TRBJ2-5 TRBD2 TRBV4-1 TGCGCCAGCAGCCAGGCTAGCGGGGGGGCAGAGACCCAGTACTTC CASSQASGGAETQYF
few TRBJ2-3 TRBD2 TRBV5-1 TGCGCCAGCAGCCCACGGACTAGCGGGAACACAGATACGCAGTATTTT CASSPRTSGNTDTQYF
NA TRBJ2-7 TRBD1 TRBV5-1 TGCGCCAGCAGCCGTTTTCCGGGGACAGAAATGACCTACGAGCAGTACTTC CASSRFPGTEMTYEQYF
NA TRBJ2-3 NA TRBV7-9 TGTGCCAGCTACCGCGGGGGCCTTAGCACAGATACGCAGTATTTT CASYRGGLSTDTQYF
few TRBJ2-1 TRBD1 TRBV29-1 TGCAGCGCCTCCCGGCAGGGGGTATCTTACAATGAGCAGTTCTTC CSASRQGVSYNEQFF
few TRBJ2-7 TRBD2 TRBV30 TGTGCCTGGAGTGTACATCGGGGAGGGGACTACGAGCAGTACTTC CAWSVHRGGDYEQYF
few TRBJ1-3 NA TRBV5-6 TGTGCCAGCAGCGCACTCTCTGGAAACACCATATATTTT CASSALSGNTIYF
few TRBJ2-3 TRBD1 TRBV9 TGTGCCAGCAGCGTAGCGACAGGGTCATCAGATACGCAGTATTTT CASSVATGSSDTQYF
NA TRBJ2-1 NA TRBV7-9 TGTGCCAGCAGCCGGGACTCCATTTGGTTCTTC CASSRDSIWFF
NA TRBJ1-1 TRBD1 TRBV19 TGTGCCAGTAGTATGACAGGGGCTAAAGCTTTCTTT CASSMTGAKAFF
NA TRBJ2-7 TRBD1 TRBV28 TGTGCCAGCAGTTTAGACTCAGGGGGCTCCTACGAGCAGTACTTC CASSLDSGGSYEQYF
few TRBJ1-5 TRBD1 TRBV4-1 TGCGCCAGCAGCCAAGACACAGGGGGATGGAATCAGCCCCAGCATTTT CASSQDTGGWNQPQHF
NA TRBJ2-6 NA TRBV27 TGTGCCAGCAGTTCGACCGCGGGACGTACCTCTGGGGCCAACGTCCTGACTTTC CASSSTAGRTSGANVLTF
NA TRBJ2-3 NA TRBV10-3 TGTGCCATCAGTGACACAGGGTCTAGCACAGATACGCAGTATTTT CAISDTGSSTDTQYF
few TRBJ2-5 NA TRBV5-6 TGTGCCAGCAGCTTGTTGGGGCGCGGAGAGACCCAGTACTTC CASSLLGRGETQYF
NA TRBJ2-3 NA TRBV18 TGTGCCAGCTCATTCTTTAGGGACTCAGATACGCAGTATTTT CASSFFRDSDTQYF
few TRBJ2-7 TRBD1 TRBV9 TGTGCCAGCAGCGTAGTTGACAGGGGCCCCTACGAGCAGTACTTC CASSVVDRGPYEQYF
NA TRBJ1-1 NA TRBV7-2 TGTGCCAGCATACGGTACACTGAAGCTTTCTTT CASIRYTEAFF
few TRBJ2-3 NA TRBV28 TGTGCCAGCTCCCGACCGGGTAGCACAGATACGCAGTATTTT CASSRPGSTDTQYF
NA TRBJ1-2 NA TRBV10-3 TGTGCCATCAGTGAGGGCGGCGAGGGCTACACCTTC CAISEGGEGYTF
NA TRBJ2-1 TRBD1 TRBV18 TGTGCCAGCTCTCGCTCCGGGACAGGGGGTTACAATGAGCAGTTCTTC CASSRSGTGGYNEQFF
NA TRBJ2-2 NA TRBV29-1 TGCAGCGTTGAAGATAGGAGCACCGGGGAGCTGTTTTTT CSVEDRSTGELFF
NA TRBJ1-1 NA TRBV7-9 TGTGCCAGCAGCTTAGTGTTTGGGGAGAGCACTGAAGCTTTCTTT CASSLVFGESTEAFF
few TRBJ1-2 NA TRBV2 TGTGCCAGCAGTGAGGACAGCTATGGCTACACCTTC CASSEDSYGYTF
NA TRBJ2-7 TRBD1 TRBV11-2 TGTGCCAGCATCTCCCGGGACAGGGTGTCCGAGCAGTACTTC CASISRDRVSEQYF
few TRBJ2-3 NA TRBV7-2 TGTGCCAGCCACCCACCAAGCCGTACAGATACGCAGTATTTT CASHPPSRTDTQYF
few TRBJ2-7 NA TRBV6-5 TGTGCCAGCAGTTCTCGGAGCTCCTACGAGCAGTACTTC CASSSRSSYEQYF
few TRBJ2-1 TRBD1 TRBV6-5 TGTGCCACCAAAAGGGGACAGGGCTACAATGAGCAGTTCTTC CATKRGQGYNEQFF
NA TRBJ2-6 NA TRBV7-2 TGTGCCAGCAGCCTAAATGCTGGGGCCAACGTCCTGACTTTC CASSLNAGANVLTF
NA TRBJ1-1 TRBD1 TRBV11-2 TGTGCCAGCAGTACACGGGCAGGGGGGAAAAAGGAAACTGAAGCTTTCTTT CASSTRAGGKKETEAFF
NA TRBJ1-1 TRBD1 TRBV6-5 TGTGCCAGCAGTACCCAGGGGGCTATCACTGAAGCTTTCTTT CASSTQGAITEAFF
few TRBJ2-7 NA TRBV27 TGTGCCAGCAGTGCACTGGCCGTGGGCGAAGGTGTCGAGCAGTACTTC CASSALAVGEGVEQYF
few TRBJ2-5 TRBD2 TRBV13 TGTGCCAGCAGCGAATCTAGCGGGGCTGAGACCCAGTACTTC CASSESSGAETQYF
few TRBJ1-5 NA TRBV28 TGTGCCAGCAGCCTGAAACTAAGGCAGCCCCAGCATTTT CASSLKLRQPQHF
NA TRBJ2-5 NA TRBV5-1 TGCGCCAGCAGTATTACGGGACAAGAGACCCAGTACTTC CASSITGQETQYF
few TRBJ2-1 NA TRBV7-2 TGTGCCAGCAGCGGCTCGATGCACAATGAGCAGTTCTTC CASSGSMHNEQFF
few TRBJ1-2 TRBD1 TRBV5-4 TGTGCCAGCAGTCATGGGCAGGGGGATGGCTACACCTTC CASSHGQGDGYTF
NA TRBJ2-5 NA TRBV21-1 TGTGCCAGCAGCCTTAGTCCCGGGACACAAGAGACCCAGTACTTC CASSLSPGTQETQYF
NA TRBJ2-1 NA TRBV7-8 TGTGCCAGCAGCTTATCAGTCTACAATGAGCAGTTCTTC CASSLSVYNEQFF